Below, 10 T cell receptor beta chains from the same sample are listed, as sequenced in a study of blood T cell repertoires in COVID-19. The repertoire was sequenced with immunoSEQ multiplex PCR; TCRdb's copy has only in-frame clones and lacks some. The data contain around 110,000 clones, 75% to 95% of them singletons. Sequencing was carried out using peripheral blood. These receptors originate from a human donor with active COVID-19. The donor label of this sample is uncertain.

The J gene is TRBJ1-6, the V gene TRBV27; D perhaps matches TRBD1 (5 bases). This CDR3 spans 15 amino acids. The ends were cut back, 2 bases at V and 7 bases at J, with 12 bases in the middle. Germline V gives CDR1 MNHEY, CDR2 SMNVEV (reference sequence). Here the CDR3 DNA reads TGTGCCAGCAGTTTACGTCCGGGGGGGAATTCACCCCTCCACTTT. This translates into CASSLRPGGNSPLHF.

The chain joins TRBV11-2 to TRBJ1-1, with TRBD1 identical over 9 bases. The trim removed 5 bases at V and 11 bases at J, leaving 9 bases unmatched. The CDR3 consists of 13 residues. CDR1 is SGHAT, CDR2 FQNNGV, per germline. Here the CDR3 DNA reads TGTGCCAGCAGCCATGGGGACAGGGTAGGTGCTTTCTTT. It encodes CASSHGDRVGAFF.

The gene calls are TRBV14 and TRBJ1-6, with 7 positions matching TRBD1. In germline, CDR1 is SGHDN, CDR2 FVKESK. The V and J ends lost 4 bases and 4 bases, in that order; junction bases with no gene match: 1. This CDR3 region has 14 residues. The CDR3 coding sequence is TGTGCCAGCAGCCTACAGGGGTATAATTCACCCCTCCACTTT. Translated: CASSLQGYNSPLHF. The complete variable domain, with remaining parts taken from reference TRBV14 and TRBJ1-6, reads EAGVTQFPSHSVIEKGQTVTLRCDPISGHDNLYWYRRVMGKEIKFLLHFVKESKQDESGMPNNRFLAERTGGTYSTLKVQPAELEDSGVYFCASSLQGYNSPLHFGNGTRLTVT.

This clone was seen just once. This chain uses TRBV19 with TRBJ1-1, with 9 nucleotides matching TRBD1. CDR1 LNHDA and CDR2 SQIVND come from the germline V gene (reference sequence). Trimming took 5 bases from V and 5 from J; bases not matched to a gene: 18. The CDR3 contains 18 residues. As DNA, the CDR3 is TGTGCCAGTAGTTTAACGACCGGGACAGGGAAATCGGGAACTGAAGCTTTCTTT. Translated: CASSLTTGTGKSGTEAFF.

The rearrangement links TRBV9 to TRBJ2-1, with TRBD1 as a possible D gene (5 bases). The V gene's germline CDR1 is SGDLS and CDR2 YYNGEE. The CDR3 covers 13 residues. The ends were cut back, 4 bases at V and 9 bases at J, with 14 bases in the middle. The CDR3 coding sequence is TGTGCCAGCAGCAACCGACAGATTGGTGAGCAGTTCTTC. Encoded protein: CASSNRQIGEQFF.

The chain carries TRBV14 and TRBJ1-5; TRBD1 is a possible D gene (6 bases). This CDR3 region has 13 residues. V lost 0 bases and J 9 bases, leaving 9 bases between the germline ends. Looked up from germline, CDR1 is SGHDN and CDR2 is FVKESK. Here the CDR3 DNA reads TGTGCCAGCAGCCAAGATATGACAGGGCCCCAGCATTTT. Translated: CASSQDMTGPQHF.

This sequence joins TRBV28 and TRBJ1-6; D may be TRBD1 (5 bases). Germline-derived CDR1 and CDR2 are MDHEN and SYDVKM. This CDR3 has 16 amino acids. Trimming shortened V by 5 bases and J by 7 bases, and 18 bases separated the two germline ends. CDR3 sequence reads: CASSRLGLQGNSPLHF. CDR3 in DNA: TGTGCCAGCAGTCGTTTGGGTCTCCAGGGAAATTCACCCCTCCACTTT. Full variable domain (missing parts from reference TRBV28 and TRBJ1-6): DVKVTQSSRYLVKRTGEKVFLECVQDMDHENMFWYRQDPGLGLRLIYFSYDVKMKEKGDIPEGYSVSREKKERFSLILESASTNQTSMYLCASSRLGLQGNSPLHFGNGTRLTVT.

The chain employs TRBV5-5 and TRBJ1-2, with TRBD1 matching over 9 bases. Germline loops: CDR1 SGHKS, CDR2 YYEKEE (reference sequence). Trimming at V came to 4 bases and at J to 4 bases, leaving 14 bases not matched to a gene. The CDR3 sequence is 17 residues long. The CDR3, as DNA: TGTGCCAGCAGCCCACGGGGACAGGGTATAGAGCGCTATGGCTACACCTTC. This gives the protein CASSPRGQGIERYGYTF.

The chain recombines TRBV5-4 with TRBJ2-2; tentatively, D is TRBD1 (6 bases). The CDR3 totals 15 residues. CDR1 and CDR2 from the germline V gene are SGHNT and YYREEE (reference sequence). V lost 5 bases, J lost 1 base, and 12 bases lay in between. CDR3 sequence: CASSFDRWNTGELFF. CDR3 DNA: TGTGCCAGCAGTTTTGACAGGTGGAACACCGGGGAGCTGTTTTTT. Complete variable domain (other parts from reference TRBV5-4 and TRBJ2-2): ETGVTQSPTHLIKTRGQQVTLRCSSQSGHNTVSWYQQALGQGPQFIFQYYREEENGRGNFPPRFSGLQFPNYSSELNVNALELDDSALYLCASSFDRWNTGELFFGEGSRLTVL.

J is TRBJ2-5 and V is TRBV5-6; TRBD1 might be the D (5 bases). V was pared by 2 bases and J by 1 base, with 6 bases between. The V gene's germline CDR1 is SGHDT and CDR2 YYEEEE. The length of the CDR3 is 13 residues. The CDR3 loop is CASSFDSQETQYF. The CDR3 nucleotides are TGTGCCAGCAGCTTCGACAGCCAAGAGACCCAGTACTTC.